A single sample is the source of the 25 T cell receptor beta chains below, sequenced in a study of T cells in Graves' hyperthyroidism and ophthalmopathy. Authors of the study amplified TCR beta CDR3 regions from RNA transcripts. Researchers ran a first-round RT-PCR on the TCR CDR3 using the HTBI primer set. TCRdb re-derived calls from the multiplex PCR reads in MiXCR, one entry per CDR3 protein. The sample records hundreds of thousands of distinct CDR3 sequences, more than 15% being singletons. Sequenced material: blood. These TCRs come from a young woman with Graves' hyperthyroidism.

This clonotype was seen ten or more times. V and J are TRBV10-3 and TRBJ2-5; tentatively, D is TRBD1 (5 bases). Germline V gene sequence: CDR1 ENHRY, CDR2 SYGVKD. This CDR3 is built from 19 residues. Trimming removed 10 bases from V and 4 bases from J, with 34 bases in between. This CDR3 is CATTLSQLQGRGTPETQYF. In nucleotides, the CDR3 is TGTGCCACCACGTTGAGTCAACTCCAGGGTAGAGGAACCCCAGAGACCCAGTACTTC.

The CDR3 spells CARGGERPNSPLHF. CDR3 DNA sequence: TGTGCCAGGGGGGGGGAGAGGCCGAATTCACCCCTCCACTTT. This sequence joins TRBV6-1 and TRBJ1-6; D is perhaps TRBD1 (5 bases). The V gene's germline CDR1 is MNHNS and CDR2 SASEGT. The CDR3 contains 14 residues. The V and J ends lost 9 bases and 7 bases respectively, with 16 bases between them.

This clonotype was picked up many times. The chain is built from TRBV6-1 and TRBJ2-1; 7 positions match TRBD1. V trimming: 2 bases; J trimming: 0 bases; junction bases outside the gene matches: 4. Looked up from germline, CDR1 is MNHNS and CDR2 is SASEGT. This CDR3 is built from 16 residues. For the CDR3, the DNA is TGTGCCAGCAGTGAAAGACAGGGCCCCTCCTACAATGAGCAGTTCTTC. This gives the protein CASSERQGPSYNEQFF.

The chain carries TRBV4-1 and TRBJ1-2, with 7 positions matching TRBD1. V dropped 0 bases and J dropped 8; count of bases not matched to a gene: 9. This CDR3 is 15 amino acids long. Germline CDR1 and CDR2: MGHRA and YSYEKL. CDR3 in DNA: TGCGCCAGCAGCCAAGATATTTTTACGGACAGGGGCTACACCTTC. Its translation is CASSQDIFTDRGYTF.

This clonotype occurred a few times. The chain couples TRBV27 to TRBJ1-5, with TRBD1 matching 9 bases. CDR3 size: 16 residues. J was trimmed by 4 bases and V by 5 bases; bases with no gene match: 9. The germline V gene encodes CDR1 MNHEY and CDR2 SMNVEV (reference sequence). CDR3 DNA sequence: TGTGCCAGCAGTCTCGGGACAGGGAGTAGGAATCAGCCCCAGCATTTT. Translation: CASSLGTGSRNQPQHF.

This sequence joins TRBV14 and TRBJ2-6; a weak D match, TRBD1 (6 bases). From germline, CDR1 is SGHDN and CDR2 FVKESK. The CDR3 runs 20 residues. With 4 bases removed from V and 0 bases from J, the gap between germline ends came to 22 bases. CDR3 protein: CASSPLLPGVFNSGANVLTF. The CDR3 DNA sequence: TGTGCCAGCAGCCCGCTTCTGCCAGGGGTGTTTAACTCTGGGGCCAACGTCCTGACTTTC.

The V gene is TRBV19, the J gene TRBJ2-1, with TRBD2 matching 7 bases. The CDR3 has 17 residues. Trimming at V came to 2 bases and at J to 3 bases, leaving 10 bases not matched to a gene. Per the germline V gene, CDR1 is LNHDA and CDR2 is SQIVND (reference sequence). CDR3 bases: TGTGCCAGTAGTATATCCTCAGTAGCGGGTTTCTACAATGAGCAGTTCTTC. Residues: CASSISSVAGFYNEQFF.

The sample holds many counts of this clonotype. The chain is built from TRBV12-3 or TRBV12-4 and TRBJ2-7; tentatively, D is TRBD2 (7 bases). The germline V and J ends were trimmed by 4 bases and 4 bases, with 14 bases remaining between them. This CDR3 is 14 amino acids long. CDR3 DNA sequence: TGTGCCAGCAGTTGGGGCGGGGGCGGGTACGAGCAGTACTTC. Translating gives CASSWGGGGYEQYF.

This chain joins TRBV7-2 and TRBJ1-2; 7 bases align to TRBD1. CDR1 is SGHTA and CDR2 is FQGNSA in the germline V gene. The V segment lost 4 bases and the J segment 3 bases; nucleotides outside the gene matches: 5. The CDR3 covers 14 residues. The CDR3, as DNA: TGTGCCAGCAGCTCGGACAGGATATACTATGGCTACACCTTC. It codes for CASSSDRIYYGYTF.

The chain is built from TRBV6-5 and TRBJ2-3; 8 bases match TRBD1. V was pared by 2 bases and J by 7 bases, with 8 bases of the junction left unmatched. The CDR3 contains 15 residues. Germline V gene data show CDR1 as MNHEY and CDR2 as SVGAGI. DNA of the CDR3: TGTGCCAGCAGTTACGCTCGGCAGGGGGCTTATACGCAGTATTTT. It specifies CASSYARQGAYTQYF.

This clonotype turned up a few times. J is TRBJ2-7 and V is TRBV20-1; D is uncertain. The CDR3 contains 15 residues. V was pared by 2 bases and J by 0 bases, with 14 bases between. The V gene's germline CDR1 is DFQATT and CDR2 SNEGSKA (reference sequence). Here the CDR3 DNA reads TGCAGTGCTAGAAGGTTTGCCCTTACCTCCTACGAGCAGTACTTC. It translates to CSARRFALTSYEQYF.

This clonotype has at least ten counts. The chain links TRBV20-1 to TRBJ2-3, with D possibly being TRBD1 or TRBD2 (6 bases each). Trimming took 3 bases from V and 4 from J, leaving 20 bases between them. The CDR3 runs 16 residues. Germline CDR1 reads DFQATT; CDR2 reads SNEGSKA (reference sequence). CDR3 DNA sequence: TGCAGTGCTAGGGGCCGGGGGCATAGGGTAGCAGATACGCAGTATTTT. The encoded protein is CSARGRGHRVADTQYF.

This clonotype occurred a few times. The chain joins TRBV9 to TRBJ1-2; perhaps TRBD1 as D (5 bases). The germline V gene has CDR1 SGDLS and CDR2 YYNGEE. V gave up 4 bases and J gave up 3 bases, with 10 bases separating them. The CDR3 extends over 13 amino acids. DNA for the CDR3: TGTGCCAGCAGCCCTATGACAGACTATGGCTACACCTTC. Its translation: CASSPMTDYGYTF.

J is TRBJ1-1 and V is TRBV6-1; no clear D. The CDR3 totals 16 residues. Germline values: CDR1 MNHNS, CDR2 SASEGT. V was cut by 5 bases and J by 3 bases, with 19 bases left in between. The CDR3 DNA reads as TGTGCCAGCAGTATTTATAACAGTTTTCGTTACACTGAAGCTTTCTTT. Protein sequence: CASSIYNSFRYTEAFF.

At least ten counts were recorded for this clonotype. This chain connects TRBV6-1 to TRBJ2-2; the match to TRBD2 covers 13 bases. With 5 bases clipped from V and 0 bases from J, the junction kept 6 bases outside the gene matches. The CDR3 covers 18 residues. Germline V gives CDR1 MNHNS, CDR2 SASEGT. The DNA for the CDR3 is TGTGCCAGCAGTAAACTAGCGGGGGGGCCAGCGAACACCGGGGAGCTGTTTTTT. It specifies CASSKLAGGPANTGELFF.

This clonotype has a count of ten or more. The J gene is TRBJ2-3, the V gene TRBV11-2; TRBD1 matches 10 bases. With V trimmed by 3 bases and J by 0 bases, 0 bases remained unmatched. Germline CDR1 is SGHAT and CDR2 is FQNNGV. The CDR3 sequence is 15 residues long. The DNA for the CDR3 is TGTGCCAGCAGCTTGACAGGGGGCAGCACAGATACGCAGTATTTT. Its protein is CASSLTGGSTDTQYF.

The table lists this clonotype with a few counts. The chain joins TRBV5-6 to TRBJ1-6; TRBD1 matches 7 bases. Germline CDR1 reads SGHDT; CDR2 reads YYEEEE. The CDR3 is 15 amino acids. Losses at the gene ends were 0 bases for V and 10 bases for J; bases not matched to a gene: 7. DNA for the CDR3: TGTGCCAGCAGCTTGGCCCACAGGGGTAACTCACCCCTCCACTTT. It specifies CASSLAHRGNSPLHF.

The chain joins TRBV2 to TRBJ1-2; 8 positions agree with TRBD1. The CDR3 sequence is 14 residues long. Germline V lookup: CDR1 SNHLY, CDR2 FYNNEI. Trimming removed 4 bases from V and 6 bases from J; junction bases left unmatched: 7. CDR3: CASSGVGTGDGYTF. CDR3 sequence (DNA): TGTGCCAGCAGTGGAGTCGGGACAGGAGATGGCTACACCTTC.

V is TRBV5-4 and J is TRBJ2-1; no clear D gene. V lost 1 base, J lost 7 bases, and 6 bases lay in between. This CDR3 spans 12 amino acids. In germline, CDR1 is SGHNT, CDR2 YYREEE (reference sequence). The CDR3 loop is CASSLIRNEQFF. DNA of the CDR3: TGTGCCAGCAGCTTGATCAGGAATGAGCAGTTCTTC.

The chain joins TRBV7-2 to TRBJ1-6; TRBD1 aligns across 9 bases. V lost 7 bases to trimming and J lost 11 bases; unmatched junction nucleotides: 3. This CDR3 region has 12 residues. CDR1 is SGHTA and CDR2 is FQGNSA in the germline V gene. The CDR3 bases are TGTGCCAGCACCGGACAGGGGCCACCCCTCCACTTT. Protein product: CASTGQGPPLHF.

V gene TRBV3-1 combines with J gene TRBJ2-1; 7 bases are a match to TRBD2. CDR3 length equals 17 residues. CDR1 LGHDT and CDR2 YNNKEL come from the germline V gene (reference sequence). Trimming took 0 bases from V and 3 from J; bases not matched to a gene: 8. CDR3 in amino acids: CASSQEGGRGIYNEQFF. CDR3 nucleotide sequence: TGTGCCAGCAGCCAAGAAGGCGGGAGAGGTATCTACAATGAGCAGTTCTTC.

The sample holds a few counts of this clonotype. This chain uses TRBV7-9 with TRBJ2-7, with TRBD2 matching over 11 bases. CDR3 size: 16 residues. The J segment lost 1 base and the V segment lost 5 bases, leaving 7 bases of the junction unmatched. Germline V lookup: CDR1 SEHNR, CDR2 FQNEAQ (reference sequence). The CDR3 DNA follows: TGTGCCAGCAGCCCCCCTAGCGGGGGGTTGTCCTACGAGCAGTACTTC. Translated: CASSPPSGGLSYEQYF. Variable domain in full (rest from reference TRBV7-9 and TRBJ2-7): DTGVSQNPRHKITKRGQNVTFRCDPISEHNRLYWYRQTLGQGPEFLTYFQNEAQLEKSRLLSDRFSAERPKGSFSTLEIQRTEQGDSAMYLCASSPPSGGLSYEQYFGPGTRLTVT.

The chain uses TRBV5-1 and TRBJ1-1; D is unresolved. In germline, CDR1 is SGHRS, CDR2 YFSETQ. V shed 4 bases and J shed 1 base, with 20 bases lying between them. The CDR3 spans 17 residues. CDR3 nucleotides: TGCGCCAGCAGCCATGATCGGGTCCTACGGACGAACACTGAAGCTTTCTTT. Translated: CASSHDRVLRTNTEAFF.

This clonotype was found many times. The rearrangement uses TRBV20-1 and TRBJ1-1; TRBD1 matches 9 bases. Germline V gives CDR1 DFQATT, CDR2 SNEGSKA (reference sequence). This CDR3 has 14 amino acids. The V gene end was trimmed by 6 bases and the J gene end by 4 bases; junction bases not matched to a gene: 9. The CDR3 DNA reads TGCAGTGCCGAGGGACAGGGCGGAGGCACTGAAGCTTTCTTT. Translating gives CSAEGQGGGTEAFF.

The rearrangement uses TRBV7-9 and TRBJ2-5; 9 bases are a match to TRBD2. Germline values: CDR1 SEHNR, CDR2 FQNEAQ (reference sequence). This CDR3 region has 14 residues. The trim removed 1 base at V and 7 bases at J, leaving 4 bases unmatched. The CDR3 loop is CASSLDTSGSTQYF. Here the CDR3 DNA reads TGTGCCAGCAGCTTAGATACTAGCGGGTCGACCCAGTACTTC.